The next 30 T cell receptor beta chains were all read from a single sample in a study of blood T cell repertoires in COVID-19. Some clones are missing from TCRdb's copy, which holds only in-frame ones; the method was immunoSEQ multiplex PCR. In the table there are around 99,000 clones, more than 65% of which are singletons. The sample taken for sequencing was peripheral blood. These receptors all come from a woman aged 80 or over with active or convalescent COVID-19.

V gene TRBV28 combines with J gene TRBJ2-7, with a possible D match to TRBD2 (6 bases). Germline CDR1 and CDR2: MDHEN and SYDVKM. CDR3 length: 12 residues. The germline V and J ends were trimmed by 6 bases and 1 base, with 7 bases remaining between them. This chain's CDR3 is CASRTSSYEQYF. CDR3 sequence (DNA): TGTGCCAGCAGGACTAGTTCCTACGAGCAGTACTTC.

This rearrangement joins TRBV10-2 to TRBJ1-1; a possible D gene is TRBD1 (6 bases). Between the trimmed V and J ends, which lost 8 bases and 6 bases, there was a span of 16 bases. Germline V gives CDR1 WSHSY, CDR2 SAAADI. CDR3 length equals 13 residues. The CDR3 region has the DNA TGCGCCAGCGGAAAGGACAGACAATCTGAAGCTTTCTTT. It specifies CASGKDRQSEAFF.

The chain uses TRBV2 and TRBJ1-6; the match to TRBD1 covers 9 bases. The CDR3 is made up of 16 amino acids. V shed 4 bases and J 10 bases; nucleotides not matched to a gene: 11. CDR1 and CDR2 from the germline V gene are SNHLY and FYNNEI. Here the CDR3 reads CASSGGQGNLGSPLHF. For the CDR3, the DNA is TGTGCCAGCAGTGGGGGACAGGGAAATTTGGGGTCACCCCTCCACTTT.

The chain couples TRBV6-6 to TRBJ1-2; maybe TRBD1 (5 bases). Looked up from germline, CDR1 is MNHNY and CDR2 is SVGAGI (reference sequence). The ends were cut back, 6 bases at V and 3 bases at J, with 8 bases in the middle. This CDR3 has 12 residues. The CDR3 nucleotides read TGTGCCAGCAGGTTAGGGGACTATGGCTACACCTTC. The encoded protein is CASRLGDYGYTF.

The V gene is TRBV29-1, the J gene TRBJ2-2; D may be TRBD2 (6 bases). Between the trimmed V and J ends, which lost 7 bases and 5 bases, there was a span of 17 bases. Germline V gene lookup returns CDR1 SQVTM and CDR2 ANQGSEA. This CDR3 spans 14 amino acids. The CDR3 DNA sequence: TGCAGCGCTCGGACCGGGAGAAGAACCGGGGAGCTGTTTTTT. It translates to CSARTGRRTGELFF.

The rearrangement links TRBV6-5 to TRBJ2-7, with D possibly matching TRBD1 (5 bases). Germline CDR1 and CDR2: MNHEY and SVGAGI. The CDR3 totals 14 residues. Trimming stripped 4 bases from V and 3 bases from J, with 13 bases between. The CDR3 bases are TGTGCCAGCAGTTCAGGGCAGGGATACTACGAGCAGTACTTC. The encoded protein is CASSSGQGYYEQYF.

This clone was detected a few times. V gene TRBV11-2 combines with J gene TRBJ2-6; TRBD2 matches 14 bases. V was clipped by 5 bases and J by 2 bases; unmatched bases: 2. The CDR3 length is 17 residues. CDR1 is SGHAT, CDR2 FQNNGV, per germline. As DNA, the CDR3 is TGTGCCAGCAGCCAGGGACTAGCGGGAGCTGGGGCCAACGTCCTGACTTTC. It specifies CASSQGLAGAGANVLTF.

DNA of the CDR3: TGTGCCAGCAGTCCCTCGGACAGGGGCGGGGATGGCTACACCTTC. Its protein product is CASSPSDRGGDGYTF. The rearrangement uses TRBV25-1 and TRBJ1-2; 9 bases line up with TRBD1. The J segment lost 6 bases and the V segment lost 5 bases, leaving 10 bases of the junction unmatched. CDR1 MGHDK and CDR2 SYGVNS come from the germline V gene. The CDR3 extends over 15 amino acids.

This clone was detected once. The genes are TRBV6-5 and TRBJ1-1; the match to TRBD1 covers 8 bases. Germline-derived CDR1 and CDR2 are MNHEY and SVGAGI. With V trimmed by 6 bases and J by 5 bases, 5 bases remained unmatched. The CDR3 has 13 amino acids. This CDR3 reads CASRLTGVTEAFF. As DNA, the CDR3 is TGTGCCAGCAGGCTGACAGGGGTTACTGAAGCTTTCTTT.

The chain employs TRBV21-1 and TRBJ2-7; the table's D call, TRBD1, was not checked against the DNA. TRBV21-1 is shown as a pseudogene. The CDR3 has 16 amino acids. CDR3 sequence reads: CASSTRRDRFSYEQYF. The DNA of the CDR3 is TGTGCCAGCAGCACCCGACGGGACAGGTTCTCCTACGAGCAGTACTTC.

The CDR3, as DNA: TGCAGTGCTAGTCCCAGGGAAGCCTATCAGCCCCAGCATTTT. It encodes CSASPREAYQPQHF. The chain employs TRBV20-1 and TRBJ1-5; TRBD1 is a possible D gene (5 bases). From germline, CDR1 is DFQATT and CDR2 SNEGSKA (reference sequence). V lost 3 bases to trimming and J lost 5 bases, with 14 bases between them. The CDR3 has 14 amino acids.

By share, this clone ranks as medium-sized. The CDR3 DNA reads as TGTGCCAGCAGTGAGCGGACTAGCGGGAGGACCTACTTC. Protein: CASSERTSGRTYF. The chain combines TRBV6-1 with TRBJ2-5, with 14 bases fitting TRBD2. The CDR3 loop spans 13 amino acids. Germline-derived CDR1 and CDR2 are MNHNS and SASEGT. V was clipped by 3 bases and J by 14 bases; unmatched bases: 5.

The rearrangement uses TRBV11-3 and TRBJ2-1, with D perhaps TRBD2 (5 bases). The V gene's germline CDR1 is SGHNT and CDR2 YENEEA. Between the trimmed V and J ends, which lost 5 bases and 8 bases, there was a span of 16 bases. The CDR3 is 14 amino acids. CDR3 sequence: CASSPRGLEDEQFF. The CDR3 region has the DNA TGTGCCAGCAGCCCCCGAGGACTGGAGGATGAGCAGTTCTTC.

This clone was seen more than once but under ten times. The CDR3 nucleotides read TGTGCCATCAGTGATCAGGGTTTGGGCTCTGGAAACACCATATATTTT. Protein sequence: CAISDQGLGSGNTIYF. The chain links TRBV10-3 to TRBJ1-3; TRBD1 might be the D (5 bases). From germline, CDR1 is ENHRY and CDR2 SYGVKD. There are 16 residues in the CDR3. Trimming cost V 3 bases and J 0 bases, with 12 bases left between them.

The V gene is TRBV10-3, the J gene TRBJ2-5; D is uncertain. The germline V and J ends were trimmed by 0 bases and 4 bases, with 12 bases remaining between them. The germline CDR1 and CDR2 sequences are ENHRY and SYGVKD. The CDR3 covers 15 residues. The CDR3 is CAISESWAEAETQYF. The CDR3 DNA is TGTGCCATCAGTGAGTCGTGGGCAGAAGCAGAGACCCAGTACTTC.

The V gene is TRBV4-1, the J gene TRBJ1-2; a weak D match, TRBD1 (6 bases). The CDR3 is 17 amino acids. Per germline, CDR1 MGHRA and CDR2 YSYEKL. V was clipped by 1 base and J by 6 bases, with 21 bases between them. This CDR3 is CASSQVGVDRKADGYTF. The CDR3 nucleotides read TGCGCCAGCAGCCAAGTTGGTGTCGACAGGAAGGCGGATGGCTACACCTTC.

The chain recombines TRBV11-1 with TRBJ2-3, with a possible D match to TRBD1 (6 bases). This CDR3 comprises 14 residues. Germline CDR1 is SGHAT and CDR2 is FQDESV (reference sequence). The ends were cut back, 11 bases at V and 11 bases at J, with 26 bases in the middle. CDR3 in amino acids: CASSAGTGRVEQYF. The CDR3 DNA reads TGTGCCTCGTCTGCCGGAACAGGGCGAGTGGAGCAGTATTTT. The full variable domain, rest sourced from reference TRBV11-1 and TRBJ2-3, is EAEVAQSPRYKITEKSQAVAFWCDPISGHATLYWYRQILGQGPELLVQFQDESVVDDSQLPKDRFSAERLKGVDSTLKIQPAELGDSAMYLCASSAGTGRVEQYFGPGTRLTVL.

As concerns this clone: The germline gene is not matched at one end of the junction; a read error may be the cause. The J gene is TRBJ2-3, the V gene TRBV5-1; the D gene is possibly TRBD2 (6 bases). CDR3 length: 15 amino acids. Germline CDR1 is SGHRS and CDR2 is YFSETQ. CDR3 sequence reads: CASSLVSGRTDTQYF. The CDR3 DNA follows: TGTGCCAGCAGCTTGGTATCGGGGAGGACAGATACGCAGTATTTT. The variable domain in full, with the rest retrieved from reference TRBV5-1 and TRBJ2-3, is KAGVTQTPRYLIKTRGQQVTLSCSPISGHRSVSWYQQTPGQGLQFLFEYFSETQRNKGNFPGRFSGRQFSNSRSEMNVSTLELGDSALYLCASSLVSGRTDTQYFGPGTRLTVL.

The CDR3 is CASSVVTGGTGELFF. CDR3 DNA sequence: TGTGCCAGCAGCGTAGTGACAGGGGGAACCGGGGAGCTGTTTTTT. This sequence joins TRBV9 and TRBJ2-2; 9 bases fit TRBD1. The germline gives CDR1 SGDLS, CDR2 YYNGEE. Trimming cost V 0 bases and J 5 bases; bases outside gene matches: 2. The CDR3 has 15 amino acids.

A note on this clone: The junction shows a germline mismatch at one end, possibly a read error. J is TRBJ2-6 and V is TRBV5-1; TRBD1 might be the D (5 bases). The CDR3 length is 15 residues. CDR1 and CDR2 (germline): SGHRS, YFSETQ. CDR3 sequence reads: CASSLSGSGANVLTF. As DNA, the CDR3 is TGTGCCAGCAGCTTGTCAGGGTCTGGGGCCAACGTCCTGACTTTC.

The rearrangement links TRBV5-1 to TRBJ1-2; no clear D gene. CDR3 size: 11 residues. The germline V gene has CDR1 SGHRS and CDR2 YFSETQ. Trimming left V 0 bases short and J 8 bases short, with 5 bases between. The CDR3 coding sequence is TGCGCCAGCAGCTTGGGAGGGGGCTACACCTTC. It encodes CASSLGGGYTF.

The CDR3 here is CASSIRSTPSSYEQYF. DNA of the CDR3: TGTGCCAGTAGTATCCGTAGCACACCGAGCTCCTACGAGCAGTACTTC. The gene calls are TRBV19 and TRBJ2-7; D unresolved. V was trimmed by 3 bases and J by 0 bases, leaving 15 bases between them. Germline V gives CDR1 LNHDA, CDR2 SQIVND (reference sequence). This CDR3 spans 16 amino acids.

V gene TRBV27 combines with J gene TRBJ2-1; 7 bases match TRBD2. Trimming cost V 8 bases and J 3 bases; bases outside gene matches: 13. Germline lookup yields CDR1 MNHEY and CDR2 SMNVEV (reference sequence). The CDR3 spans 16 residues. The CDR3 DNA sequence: TGTGCCAGCCGGACCGCGTCCACTAGCGACTACAATGAGCAGTTCTTC. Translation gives CASRTASTSDYNEQFF.

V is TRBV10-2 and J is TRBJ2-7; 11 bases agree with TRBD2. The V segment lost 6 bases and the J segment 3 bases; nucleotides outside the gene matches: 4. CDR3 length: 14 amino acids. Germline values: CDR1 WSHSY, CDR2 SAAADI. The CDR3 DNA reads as TGCGCCAGCAGCCGACTAGCGGGGAACTACGAGCAGTACTTC. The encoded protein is CASSRLAGNYEQYF.

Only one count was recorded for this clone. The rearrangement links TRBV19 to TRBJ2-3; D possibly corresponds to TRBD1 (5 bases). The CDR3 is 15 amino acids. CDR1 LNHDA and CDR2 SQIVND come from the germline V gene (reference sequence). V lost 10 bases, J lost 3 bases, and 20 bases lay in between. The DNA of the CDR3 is TGTGCCACATCCCGTTGGCAGGGAAGGACAGATACGCAGTATTTT. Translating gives CATSRWQGRTDTQYF.

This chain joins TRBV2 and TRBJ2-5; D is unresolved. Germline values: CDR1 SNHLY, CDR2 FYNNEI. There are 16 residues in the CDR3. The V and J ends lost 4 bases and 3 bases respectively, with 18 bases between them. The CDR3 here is CASSAPQPSSEETQYF. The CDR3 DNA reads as TGTGCCAGCAGTGCCCCCCAACCGTCCAGCGAAGAGACCCAGTACTTC.

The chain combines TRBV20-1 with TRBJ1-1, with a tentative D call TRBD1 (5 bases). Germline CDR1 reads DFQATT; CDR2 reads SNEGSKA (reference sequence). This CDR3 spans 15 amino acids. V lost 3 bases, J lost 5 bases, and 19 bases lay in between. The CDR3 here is CSASFQGLATTEAFF. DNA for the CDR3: TGCAGTGCTAGTTTCCAGGGCCTTGCAACGACTGAAGCTTTCTTT.

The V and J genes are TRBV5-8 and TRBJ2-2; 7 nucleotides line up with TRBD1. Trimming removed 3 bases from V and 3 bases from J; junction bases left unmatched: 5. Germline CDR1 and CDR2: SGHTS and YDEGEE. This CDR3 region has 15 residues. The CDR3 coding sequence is TGTGCCAGCAGCTCTTACAGGGGTCACACCGGGGAGCTGTTTTTT. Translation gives CASSSYRGHTGELFF.

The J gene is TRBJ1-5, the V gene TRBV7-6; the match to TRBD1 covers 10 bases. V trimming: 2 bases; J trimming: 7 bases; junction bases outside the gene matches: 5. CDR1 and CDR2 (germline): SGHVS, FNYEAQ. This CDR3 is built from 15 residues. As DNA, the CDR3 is TGTGCCAGCAGCTTACGGACAGGGGGTGGCCAGCCCCAGCATTTT. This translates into CASSLRTGGGQPQHF. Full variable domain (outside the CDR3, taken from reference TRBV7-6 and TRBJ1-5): GAGVSQSPRYKVTKRGQDVALRCDPISGHVSLYWYRQALGQGPEFLTYFNYEAQQDKSGLPNDRFSAERPEGSISTLTIQRTEQRDSAMYRCASSLRTGGGQPQHFGDGTRLSIL.

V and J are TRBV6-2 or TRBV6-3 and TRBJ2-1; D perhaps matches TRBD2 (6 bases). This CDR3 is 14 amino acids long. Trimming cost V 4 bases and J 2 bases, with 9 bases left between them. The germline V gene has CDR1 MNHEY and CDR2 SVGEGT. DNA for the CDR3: TGTGCCAGCAGTTCGGCGGGGCCCTACAATGAGCAGTTCTTC. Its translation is CASSSAGPYNEQFF.